The rows below give T cell receptor beta chains drawn from one sample of a study of T-cell memory formation after mild COVID-19. TCRdb reprocessed the 5' RACE reads via MiXCR and lists one record per CDR3 protein. The data hold some 54,000 distinct CDR3 sequences, with more than 8% observed a single time. Sequencing was carried out using PBMCs or a T cell subset sorted from them (not recorded which). These receptor sequences come from a man younger than 35 who had mild COVID-19 (a few samples of this study predate the infection). Cell type and time point are not known. Each CDR3 is given with its conserved first and last residue. A D gene is named only where the DNA matches it firmly. Only some rows state a clone size, as once, few, many or a class for expanded clones.

v_gene: TRBV3-1; d_gene: NA; j_gene: TRBJ1-1; abundance: NA; CDR3nt: TGTGCCAGCCGGTCAGGGGAGGGGATGACTGAAGCTTTCTTT; CDR3aa: CASRSGEGMTEAFF
v_gene: TRBV20-1; d_gene: NA; j_gene: TRBJ2-3; abundance: NA; CDR3nt: TGCAGTGCTGGGGGGGGGCAAACAGATACGCAGTATTTT; CDR3aa: CSAGGGQTDTQYF
v_gene: TRBV6-2/TRBV6-3; d_gene: TRBD1; j_gene: TRBJ1-5; abundance: few; CDR3nt: TGTGCCAGCCGAGACAGGGGGCTCCAGAAGCCCCAGCATTTT; CDR3aa: CASRDRGLQKPQHF
v_gene: TRBV4-1; d_gene: NA; j_gene: TRBJ1-1; abundance: many; CDR3nt: TGCGCCAGCAGCCAAAGGGCCCTGAACACTGAAGCTTTCTTT; CDR3aa: CASSQRALNTEAFF
v_gene: TRBV6-5; d_gene: NA; j_gene: TRBJ1-2; abundance: NA; CDR3nt: TGTGCCAGCAGTACCCCAGAGGGGCGAAACTATGGCTACACCTTC; CDR3aa: CASSTPEGRNYGYTF
v_gene: TRBV5-1; d_gene: NA; j_gene: TRBJ2-1; abundance: few; CDR3nt: TGCGCCAGCAGCTTGCTTTCCCTCCGGGGAGGAGGCAATGAGCAGTTCTTC; CDR3aa: CASSLLSLRGGGNEQFF
v_gene: TRBV10-3; d_gene: TRBD1; j_gene: TRBJ2-4; abundance: NA; CDR3nt: TGTGCCATCAGTGAAGTACAGGGGGGACTAGCCAAAAACATTCAGTACTTC; CDR3aa: CAISEVQGGLAKNIQYF
v_gene: TRBV10-1; d_gene: TRBD2; j_gene: TRBJ2-3; abundance: many; CDR3nt: TGCGCCAGCAGTGAGTCGGCGGGGGTCCCCACAGATACGCAGTATTTT; CDR3aa: CASSESAGVPTDTQYF
v_gene: TRBV5-1; d_gene: TRBD2; j_gene: TRBJ2-5; abundance: few; CDR3nt: TGCGCCAGCAGGCGGACTAGCGGGGGTTTTGAGACCCAGTACTTC; CDR3aa: CASRRTSGGFETQYF
v_gene: TRBV7-9; d_gene: NA; j_gene: TRBJ1-3; abundance: once; CDR3nt: TGTGCCAGCAGCTTAGGGGGCACGAACTCTGGAAACACCATATATTTT; CDR3aa: CASSLGGTNSGNTIYF
v_gene: TRBV4-3; d_gene: NA; j_gene: TRBJ2-3; abundance: few; CDR3nt: TGCGCCAGCAGCCAAGACACGGTAGATACGCAGTATTTT; CDR3aa: CASSQDTVDTQYF
v_gene: TRBV7-9; d_gene: NA; j_gene: TRBJ1-3; abundance: many; CDR3nt: TGTGCCAGCAGCTTACACGGAAACACCATATATTTT; CDR3aa: CASSLHGNTIYF
v_gene: TRBV7-2; d_gene: TRBD1; j_gene: TRBJ2-6; abundance: many; CDR3nt: TGTGCCAGCAGCTTAGCCACGGACAGGGCTAGGTCTGGGGCCAACGTCCTGACTTTC; CDR3aa: CASSLATDRARSGANVLTF